This is a list of T cell receptor beta chains from one sample in a study of OX40 agonist ivuxolimab in advanced cancers. The table came from immunoSEQ multiplex PCR; TCRdb's copy has only in-frame clones and leaves some out. The table records roughly 56,000 clones, 70% to 90% of them present only once. The sequencing here drew on CD4+ or CD8+ T cells sorted from blood, taken in a trial of the OX40 agonist ivuxolimab. The receptors here all came from an adult with an advanced solid tumor such as melanoma, head and neck, liver or kidney cancer. Both conserved end residues are part of each CDR3. Each record gives: D gene, J gene, V gene, clone size, CDR3 DNA, CDR3 protein. D genes are given only for firm matches. Clone size is given for some rows only: seen once, a few or many times, or a class if the clone is expanded.

d_call: -; j_call: TRBJ2-1; v_call: TRBV5-6; clone_size: -; cdr3_nt: TGTGCCAGCAGCTTGGGAGGGCGGTCCTCCTACAATGAGCAGTTCTTC; cdr3_aa: CASSLGGRSSYNEQFF
d_call: TRBD1; j_call: TRBJ2-3; v_call: TRBV2; clone_size: -; cdr3_nt: TGTGCCAGGATTAGACAGGGAAGCACAGATACGCAGTATTTT; cdr3_aa: CARIRQGSTDTQYF
d_call: TRBD1; j_call: TRBJ1-2; v_call: TRBV7-8; clone_size: -; cdr3_nt: TGTGCCAGCAGCTTCGGACAGGGTCGAACGGAGGGCTACACCTTC; cdr3_aa: CASSFGQGRTEGYTF
d_call: -; j_call: TRBJ1-1; v_call: TRBV5-1; clone_size: -; cdr3_nt: TGCGCCAGCAGCATAACAGGGCCCGGCGTCACTGAAGCTTTCTTT; cdr3_aa: CASSITGPGVTEAFF
d_call: -; j_call: TRBJ1-1; v_call: TRBV29-1; clone_size: few; cdr3_nt: TGCAGCTCCGGTTGGCAAGCGCGTGAAGCTTTCTTT; cdr3_aa: CSSGWQAREAFF
d_call: -; j_call: TRBJ2-1; v_call: TRBV4-1; clone_size: -; cdr3_nt: TGCGCCAGCAGCCAAGATTGGCCAAGCTCCTACAATGAGCAGTTCTTC; cdr3_aa: CASSQDWPSSYNEQFF
d_call: -; j_call: TRBJ1-3; v_call: TRBV13; clone_size: -; cdr3_nt: TGTGCCAGCAGCATACGGGGGTATGGAAACACCATATATTTT; cdr3_aa: CASSIRGYGNTIYF
d_call: TRBD1; j_call: TRBJ1-5; v_call: TRBV6-1; clone_size: -; cdr3_nt: TGTGCCAGCAGTACGGACAGGGCTCAGCCCCAGCATTTT; cdr3_aa: CASSTDRAQPQHF
d_call: -; j_call: TRBJ2-5; v_call: TRBV10-2; clone_size: -; cdr3_nt: TGCGCCAGCAGTGCAGGAGCGGCCAACCTACAAGAGACCCAGTACTTC; cdr3_aa: CASSAGAANLQETQYF
d_call: -; j_call: TRBJ2-1; v_call: TRBV11-2; clone_size: few; cdr3_nt: TGTGCCAGCAGCTCGACGTACCAGTTGATAGGTGGTAACAATGAGCAGTTCTTC; cdr3_aa: CASSSTYQLIGGNNEQFF
d_call: -; j_call: TRBJ2-7; v_call: TRBV6-5; clone_size: -; cdr3_nt: TGTGCCAGCAGCGAAAGGTCGGGCGAGCAGTACTTC; cdr3_aa: CASSERSGEQYF
d_call: -; j_call: TRBJ2-2; v_call: TRBV7-2; clone_size: -; cdr3_nt: TGTGCCAGCAGCCGAAACACCGGGGAGCTGTTTTTT; cdr3_aa: CASSRNTGELFF
d_call: -; j_call: TRBJ1-2; v_call: TRBV25-1; clone_size: -; cdr3_nt: TGTGCCAGCAGACAGGGAGCTGGAGATGGCTACACCTTC; cdr3_aa: CASRQGAGDGYTF